This TCR beta chain was identified during a study of regulatory T cells in long-lasting Graves disease. The sample's time point: newly diagnosed GD, antithyroid drugs for less than 3 months. There was RNA extracted from PBMCs, and the TCR library was made from it. Germline CDR1 and CDR2: SNHLY and FYNNEI. Trimming shortened V by 7 bases and J by 4 bases, and 22 bases separated the two germline ends. The CDR3 has 16 amino acids. Both iRepertoire HTBI primers and Arm-PCR of CDR3 regions were used to build the TCR beta libraries. TCRdb itself ran the multiplex PCR reads through MiXCR, one entry per CDR3 protein. This sample has over 300,000 distinct CDR3 sequences; 15% to 17% occur once, and the top ten carry 22%. This clonotype was seen repeatedly, ten times or more.

The source is a female donor with Graves disease. The sample was peripheral blood mononuclear cells (PBMCs), taken at new diagnosis, from a patient treated with antithyroid drugs. The rearrangement joins TRBV2 to TRBJ1-1, with D possibly being TRBD1 (6 bases). The CDR3 bases are TGTGCCAGCAAGAACGGTATGTTGGGGGGCGGCACTGAAGCTTTCTTT. Translating it yields CASKNGMLGGGTEAFF.